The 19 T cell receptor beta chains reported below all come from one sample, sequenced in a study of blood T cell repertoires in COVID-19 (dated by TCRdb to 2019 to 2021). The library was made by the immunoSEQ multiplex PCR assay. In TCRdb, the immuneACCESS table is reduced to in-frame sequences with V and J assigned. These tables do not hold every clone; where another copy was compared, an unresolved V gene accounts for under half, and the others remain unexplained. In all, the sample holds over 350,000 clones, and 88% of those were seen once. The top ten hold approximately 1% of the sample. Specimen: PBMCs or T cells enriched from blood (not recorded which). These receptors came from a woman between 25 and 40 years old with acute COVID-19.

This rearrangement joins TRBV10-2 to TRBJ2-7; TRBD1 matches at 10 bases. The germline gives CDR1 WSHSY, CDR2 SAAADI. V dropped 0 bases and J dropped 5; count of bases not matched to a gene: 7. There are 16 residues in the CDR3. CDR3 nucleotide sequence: TGCGCCAGCAGTGAGTCTCGGACAGGGGGGTTCCACGAGCAGTACTTC. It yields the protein CASSESRTGGFHEQYF.

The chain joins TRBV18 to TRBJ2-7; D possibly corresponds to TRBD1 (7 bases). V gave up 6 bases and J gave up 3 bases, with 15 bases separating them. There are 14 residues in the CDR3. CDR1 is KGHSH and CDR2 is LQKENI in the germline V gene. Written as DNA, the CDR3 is TGTGCCAGCTCCCAGGGGGGCGGCGACTACGAGCAGTACTTC. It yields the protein CASSQGGGDYEQYF. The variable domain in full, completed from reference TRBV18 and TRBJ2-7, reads NAGVMQNPRHLVRRRGQEARLRCSPMKGHSHVYWYRQLPEEGLKFMVYLQKENIIDESGMPKERFSAEFPKEGPSILRIQQVVRGDSAAYFCASSQGGGDYEQYFGPGTRLTVT.

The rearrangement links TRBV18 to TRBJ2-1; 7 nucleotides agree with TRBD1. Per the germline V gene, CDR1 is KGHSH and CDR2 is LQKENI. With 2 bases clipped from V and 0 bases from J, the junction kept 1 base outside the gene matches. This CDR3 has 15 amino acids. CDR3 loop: CASSPTGDSYNEQFF. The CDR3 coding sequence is TGTGCCAGCTCACCAACAGGGGACTCCTACAATGAGCAGTTCTTC.

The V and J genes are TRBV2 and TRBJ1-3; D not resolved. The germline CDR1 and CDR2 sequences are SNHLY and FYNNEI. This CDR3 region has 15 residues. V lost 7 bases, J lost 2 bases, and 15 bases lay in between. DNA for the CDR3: TGTGCCAGCATTATAGGAGGTCAGGCTGGAAACACCATATATTTT. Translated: CASIIGGQAGNTIYF.

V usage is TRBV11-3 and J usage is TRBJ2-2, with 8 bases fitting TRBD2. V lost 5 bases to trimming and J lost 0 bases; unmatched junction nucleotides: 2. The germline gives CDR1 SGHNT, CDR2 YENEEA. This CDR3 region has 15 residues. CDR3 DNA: TGTGCCAGCAGCCCGGGGGGGACGAACACCGGGGAGCTGTTTTTT. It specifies CASSPGGTNTGELFF.

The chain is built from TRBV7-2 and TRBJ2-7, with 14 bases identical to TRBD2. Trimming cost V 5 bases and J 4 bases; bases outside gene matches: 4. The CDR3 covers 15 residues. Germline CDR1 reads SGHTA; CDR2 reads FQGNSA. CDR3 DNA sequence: TGTGCCAGCAGCAAGGGACTAGCGGGGGTATACGAGCAGTACTTC. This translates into CASSKGLAGVYEQYF. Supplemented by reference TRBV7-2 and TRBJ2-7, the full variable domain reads GAGVSQSPSNKVTEKGKDVELRCDPISGHTALYWYRQSLGQGLEFLIYFQGNSAPDKSGLPSDRFSAERTGGSVSTLTIQRTQQEDSAVYLCASSKGLAGVYEQYFGPGTRLTVT.

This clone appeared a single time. The CDR3 sequence is CASSFLALAGGPGNEQFF. The CDR3 DNA is TGTGCCAGCAGCTTCCTGGCACTAGCGGGGGGGCCGGGTAATGAGCAGTTCTTC. The chain joins TRBV7-9 to TRBJ2-1; TRBD2 aligns across 13 bases. This CDR3 contains 18 residues. Germline trimming cut 3 bases from V and 7 bases from J; bases unmatched to any gene: 12. In germline, CDR1 is SEHNR, CDR2 FQNEAQ (reference sequence).

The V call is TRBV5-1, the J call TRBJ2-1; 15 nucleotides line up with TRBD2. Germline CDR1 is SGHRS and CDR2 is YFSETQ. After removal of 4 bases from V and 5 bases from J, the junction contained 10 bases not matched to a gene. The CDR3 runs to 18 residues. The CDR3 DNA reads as TGCGCCAGCAGCGAGGGACTAGCGGGGGGCCTAGTTGACAATGAGCAGTTCTTC. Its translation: CASSEGLAGGLVDNEQFF.

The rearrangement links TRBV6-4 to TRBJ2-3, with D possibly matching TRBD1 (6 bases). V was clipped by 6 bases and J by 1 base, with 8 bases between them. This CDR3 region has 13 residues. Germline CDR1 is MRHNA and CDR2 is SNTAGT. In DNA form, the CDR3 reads TGTGCCAGCAGCTCAGGGGGCACAGATACGCAGTATTTT. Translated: CASSSGGTDTQYF.

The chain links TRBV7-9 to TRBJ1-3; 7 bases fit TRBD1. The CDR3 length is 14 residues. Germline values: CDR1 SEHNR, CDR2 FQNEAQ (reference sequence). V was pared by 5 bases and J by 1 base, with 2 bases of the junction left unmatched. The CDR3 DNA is TGTGCCAGCAGCGCAGGGGGGTCTGGAAACACCATATATTTT. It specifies CASSAGGSGNTIYF.

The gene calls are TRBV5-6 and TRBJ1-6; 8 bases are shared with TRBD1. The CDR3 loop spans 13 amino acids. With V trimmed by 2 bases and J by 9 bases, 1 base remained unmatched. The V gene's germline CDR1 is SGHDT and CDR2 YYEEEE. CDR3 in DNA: TGTGCCAGCAGCTTCGGACAGGGTTCACCCCTCCACTTT. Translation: CASSFGQGSPLHF.

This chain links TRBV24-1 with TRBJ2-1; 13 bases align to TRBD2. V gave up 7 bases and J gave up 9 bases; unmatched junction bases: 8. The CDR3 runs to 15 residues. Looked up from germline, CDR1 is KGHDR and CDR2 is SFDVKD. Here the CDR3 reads CATSRRTSGGGEQFF. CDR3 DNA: TGTGCCACCAGCAGACGGACTAGCGGGGGCGGTGAGCAGTTCTTC.

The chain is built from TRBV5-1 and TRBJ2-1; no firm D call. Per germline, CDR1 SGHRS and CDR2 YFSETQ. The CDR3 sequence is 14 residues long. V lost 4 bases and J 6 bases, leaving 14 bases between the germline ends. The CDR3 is CASSMTSGFNEQFF. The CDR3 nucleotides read TGCGCCAGCAGCATGACTTCCGGGTTCAATGAGCAGTTCTTC.

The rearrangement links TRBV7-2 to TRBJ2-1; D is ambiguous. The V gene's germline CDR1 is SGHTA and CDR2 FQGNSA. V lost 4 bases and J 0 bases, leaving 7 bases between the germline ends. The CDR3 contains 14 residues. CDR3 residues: CASSWSGSYNEQFF. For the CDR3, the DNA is TGTGCCAGCAGCTGGTCAGGCTCCTACAATGAGCAGTTCTTC.

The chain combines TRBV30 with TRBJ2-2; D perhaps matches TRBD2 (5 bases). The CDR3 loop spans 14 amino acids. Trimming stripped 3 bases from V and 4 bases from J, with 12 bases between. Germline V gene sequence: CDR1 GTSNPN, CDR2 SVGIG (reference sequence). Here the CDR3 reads CAWRLTGSTGELFF. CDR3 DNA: TGTGCCTGGAGATTAACGGGGAGCACCGGGGAGCTGTTTTTT.

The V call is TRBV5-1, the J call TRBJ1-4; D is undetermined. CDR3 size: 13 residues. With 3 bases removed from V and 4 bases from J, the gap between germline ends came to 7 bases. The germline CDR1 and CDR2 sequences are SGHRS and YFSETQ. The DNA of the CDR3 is TGCGCCAGCAGCTACGGGTATAATGAAAAACTGTTTTTT. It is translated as CASSYGYNEKLFF.

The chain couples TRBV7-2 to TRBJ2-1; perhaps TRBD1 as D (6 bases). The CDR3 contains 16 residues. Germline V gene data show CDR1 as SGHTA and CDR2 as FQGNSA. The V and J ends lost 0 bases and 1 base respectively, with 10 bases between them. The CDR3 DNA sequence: TGTGCCAGCAGCTTAGCGCAACAGGGTTCCTACAATGAGCAGTTCTTC. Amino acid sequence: CASSLAQQGSYNEQFF.

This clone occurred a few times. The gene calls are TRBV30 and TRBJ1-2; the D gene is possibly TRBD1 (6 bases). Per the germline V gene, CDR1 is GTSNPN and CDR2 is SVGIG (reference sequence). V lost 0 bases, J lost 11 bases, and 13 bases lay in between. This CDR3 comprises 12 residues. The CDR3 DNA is TGTGCCTGGAGTGTATCTAACAGGGTGTACACCTTC. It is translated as CAWSVSNRVYTF. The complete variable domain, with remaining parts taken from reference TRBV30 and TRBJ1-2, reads SQTIHQWPATLVQPVGSPLSLECTVEGTSNPNLYWYRQAAGRGLQLLFYSVGIGQISSEVPQNLSASRPQDRQFILSSKKLLLSDSGFYLCAWSVSNRVYTFGSGTRLTVV.

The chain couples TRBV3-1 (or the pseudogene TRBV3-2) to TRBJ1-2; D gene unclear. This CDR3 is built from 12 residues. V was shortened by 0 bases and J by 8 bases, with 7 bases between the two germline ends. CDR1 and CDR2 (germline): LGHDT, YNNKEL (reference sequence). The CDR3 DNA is TGTGCCAGCAGCCAAGACGAGGCGGGCTACACCTTC. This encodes CASSQDEAGYTF.